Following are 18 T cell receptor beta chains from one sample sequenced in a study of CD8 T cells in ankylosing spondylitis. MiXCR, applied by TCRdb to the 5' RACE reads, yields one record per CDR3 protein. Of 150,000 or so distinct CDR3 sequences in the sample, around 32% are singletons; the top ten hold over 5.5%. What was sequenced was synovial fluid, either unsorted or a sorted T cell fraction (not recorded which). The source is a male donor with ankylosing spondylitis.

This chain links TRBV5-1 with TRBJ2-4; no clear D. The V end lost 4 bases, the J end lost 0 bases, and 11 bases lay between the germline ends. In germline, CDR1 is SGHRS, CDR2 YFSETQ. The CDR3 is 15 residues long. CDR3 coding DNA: TGCGCCAGCAGCCCCCTTGCACTAGCCAAAAACATTCAGTACTTC. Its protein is CASSPLALAKNIQYF.

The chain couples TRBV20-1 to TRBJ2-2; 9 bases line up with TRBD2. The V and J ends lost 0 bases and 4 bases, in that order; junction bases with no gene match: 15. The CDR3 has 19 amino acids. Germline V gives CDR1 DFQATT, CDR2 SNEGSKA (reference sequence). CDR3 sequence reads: CSARDPRFAGGGITGELFF. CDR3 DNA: TGCAGTGCTAGAGATCCGCGATTTGCGGGAGGGGGGATCACCGGGGAGCTGTTTTTT.

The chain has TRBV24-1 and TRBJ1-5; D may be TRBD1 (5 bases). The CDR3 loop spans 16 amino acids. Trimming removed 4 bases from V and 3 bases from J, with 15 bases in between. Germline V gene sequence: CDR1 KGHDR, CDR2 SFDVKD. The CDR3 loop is CATSDGRRGFNQPQHF. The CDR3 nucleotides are TGTGCCACCAGTGACGGCCGGAGGGGTTTCAATCAGCCCCAGCATTTT.

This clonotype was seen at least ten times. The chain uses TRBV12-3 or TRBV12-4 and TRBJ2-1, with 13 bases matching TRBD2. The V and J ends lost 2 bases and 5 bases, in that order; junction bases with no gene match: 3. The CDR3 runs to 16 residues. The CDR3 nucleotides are TGTGCCAGCAGTTTAAGACTAGCGGGAGGTAACAATGAGCAGTTCTTC. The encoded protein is CASSLRLAGGNNEQFF.

The CDR3 DNA is TGTGCCAGCAGTTTAGCGGGGGAATCCTACGAGCAGTACTTC. Protein product: CASSLAGESYEQYF. The rearrangement links TRBV12-3 or TRBV12-4 to TRBJ2-7; D is perhaps TRBD1 or TRBD2 (5 bases each). Trimming stripped 0 bases from V and 1 base from J, with 7 bases between. The CDR3 is 14 residues long.

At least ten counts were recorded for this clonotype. Here the CDR3 reads CAWRTGTTRGTGELFF. The CDR3 nucleotides read TGTGCCTGGAGAACCGGGACGACGAGGGGGACCGGGGAGCTGTTTTTT. V is TRBV30 and J is TRBJ2-2, with D possibly matching TRBD1 (6 bases). The V and J ends lost 3 bases and 5 bases respectively, with 19 bases between them. The CDR3 has 16 amino acids. The germline V gene encodes CDR1 GTSNPN and CDR2 SVGIG (reference sequence).

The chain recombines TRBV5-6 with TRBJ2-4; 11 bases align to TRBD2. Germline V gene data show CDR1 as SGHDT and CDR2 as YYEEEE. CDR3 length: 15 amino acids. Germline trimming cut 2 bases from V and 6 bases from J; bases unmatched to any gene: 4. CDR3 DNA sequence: TGTGCCAGCAGCTTATTAGCGGGAGGGGGAAACATTCAGTACTTC. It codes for CASSLLAGGGNIQYF. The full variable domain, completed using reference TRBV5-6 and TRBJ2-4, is DAGVTQSPTHLIKTRGQQVTLRCSPKSGHDTVSWYQQALGQGPQFIFQYYEEEERQRGNFPDRFSGHQFPNYSSELNVNALLLGDSALYLCASSLLAGGGNIQYFGAGTRLSVL.

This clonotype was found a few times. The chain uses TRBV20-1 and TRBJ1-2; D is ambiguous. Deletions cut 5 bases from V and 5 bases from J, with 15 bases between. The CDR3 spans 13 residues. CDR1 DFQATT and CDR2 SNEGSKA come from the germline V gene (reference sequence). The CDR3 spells CSAPQELKYGYTF. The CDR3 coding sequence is TGCAGTGCTCCCCAGGAACTCAAGTATGGCTACACCTTC.

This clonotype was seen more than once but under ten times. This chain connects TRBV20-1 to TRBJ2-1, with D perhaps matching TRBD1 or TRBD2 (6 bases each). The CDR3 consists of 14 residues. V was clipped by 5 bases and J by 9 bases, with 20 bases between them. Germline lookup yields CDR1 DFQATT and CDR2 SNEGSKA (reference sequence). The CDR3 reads CSAGGGSRLGEQFF. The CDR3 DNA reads TGCAGTGCTGGAGGGGGTAGCAGGTTGGGTGAGCAGTTCTTC.

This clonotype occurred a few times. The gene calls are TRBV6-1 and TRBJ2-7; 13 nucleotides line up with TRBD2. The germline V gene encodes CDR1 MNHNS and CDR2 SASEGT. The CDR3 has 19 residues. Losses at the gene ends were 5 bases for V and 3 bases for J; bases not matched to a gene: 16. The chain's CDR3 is CASSLTGTGGLAGYYEQYF. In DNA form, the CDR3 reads TGTGCCAGCAGTCTTACCGGGACAGGGGGACTAGCGGGATACTACGAGCAGTACTTC.

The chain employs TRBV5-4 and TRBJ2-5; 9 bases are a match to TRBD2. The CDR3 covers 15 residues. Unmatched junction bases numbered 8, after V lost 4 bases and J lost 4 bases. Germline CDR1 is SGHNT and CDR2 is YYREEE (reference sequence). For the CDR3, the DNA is TGTGCCAGCAGCCCGACTAGCGGTGTGGGAGAGACCCAGTACTTC. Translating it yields CASSPTSGVGETQYF.

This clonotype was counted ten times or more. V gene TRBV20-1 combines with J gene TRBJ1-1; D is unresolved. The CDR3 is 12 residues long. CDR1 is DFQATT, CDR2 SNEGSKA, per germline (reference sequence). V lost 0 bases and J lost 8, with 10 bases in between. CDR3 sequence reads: CSARDRPEEAFF. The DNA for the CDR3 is TGCAGTGCTAGAGATCGGCCGGAAGAAGCTTTCTTT.

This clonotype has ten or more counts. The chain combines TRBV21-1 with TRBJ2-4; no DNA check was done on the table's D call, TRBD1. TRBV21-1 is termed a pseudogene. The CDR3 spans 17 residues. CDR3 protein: CASSKGGQSKAKNIQYF. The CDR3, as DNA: TGTGCCAGCAGCAAAGGGGGCCAGTCTAAAGCCAAAAACATTCAGTACTTC.

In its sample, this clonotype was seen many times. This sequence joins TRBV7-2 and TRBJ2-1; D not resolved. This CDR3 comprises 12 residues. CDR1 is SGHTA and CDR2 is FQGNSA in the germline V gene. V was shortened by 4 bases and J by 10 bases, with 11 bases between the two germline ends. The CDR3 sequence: CASSSYMGEQFF. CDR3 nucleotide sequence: TGTGCCAGCAGCTCTTATATGGGCGAGCAGTTCTTC. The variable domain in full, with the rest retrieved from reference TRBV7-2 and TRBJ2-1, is GAGVSQSPSNKVTEKGKDVELRCDPISGHTALYWYRQSLGQGLEFLIYFQGNSAPDKSGLPSDRFSAERTGGSVSTLTIQRTQQEDSAVYLCASSSYMGEQFFGPGTRLTVL.

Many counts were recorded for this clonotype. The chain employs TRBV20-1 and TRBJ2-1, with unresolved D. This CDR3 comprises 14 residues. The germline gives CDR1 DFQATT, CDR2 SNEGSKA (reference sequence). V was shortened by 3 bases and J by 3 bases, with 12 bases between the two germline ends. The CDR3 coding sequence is TGCAGTGCTAGTTACAGTGGATTCTACAATGAGCAGTTCTTC. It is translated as CSASYSGFYNEQFF.

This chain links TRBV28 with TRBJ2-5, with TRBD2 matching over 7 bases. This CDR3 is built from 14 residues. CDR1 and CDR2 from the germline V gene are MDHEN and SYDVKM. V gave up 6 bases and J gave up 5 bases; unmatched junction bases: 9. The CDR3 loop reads CASRPQGGAETQYF. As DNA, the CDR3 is TGTGCCAGCAGACCCCAGGGAGGGGCGGAGACCCAGTACTTC.

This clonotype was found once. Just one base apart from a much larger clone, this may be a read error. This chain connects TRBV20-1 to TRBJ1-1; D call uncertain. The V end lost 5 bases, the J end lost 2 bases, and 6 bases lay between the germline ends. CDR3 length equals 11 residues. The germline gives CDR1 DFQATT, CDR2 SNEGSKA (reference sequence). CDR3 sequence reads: CSAPLNTEAFF. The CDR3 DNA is TGCAGTGCTCCGCTAAACACTGAAGCTTTCTTT.

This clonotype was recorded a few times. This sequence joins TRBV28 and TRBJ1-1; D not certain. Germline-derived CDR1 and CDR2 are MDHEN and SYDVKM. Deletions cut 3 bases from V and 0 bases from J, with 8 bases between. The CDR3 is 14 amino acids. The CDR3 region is CASSLVTMNTEAFF. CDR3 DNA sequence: TGTGCCAGCAGTTTGGTGACCATGAACACTGAAGCTTTCTTT.